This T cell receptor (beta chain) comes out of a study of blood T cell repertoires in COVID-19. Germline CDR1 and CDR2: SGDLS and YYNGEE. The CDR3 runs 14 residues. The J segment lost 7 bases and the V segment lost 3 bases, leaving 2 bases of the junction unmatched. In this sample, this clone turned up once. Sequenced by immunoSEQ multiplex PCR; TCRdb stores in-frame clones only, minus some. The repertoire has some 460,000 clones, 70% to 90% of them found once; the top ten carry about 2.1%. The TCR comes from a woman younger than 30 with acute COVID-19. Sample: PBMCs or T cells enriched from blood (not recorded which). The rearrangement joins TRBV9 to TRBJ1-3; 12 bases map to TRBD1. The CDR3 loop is CASSAGTGGNTIYF. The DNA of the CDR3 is TGTGCCAGCAGCGCAGGGACAGGGGGCAACACCATATATTTT.